A selection of T cell receptor beta chains follows, all from one sample in a study of blood T cell repertoires in COVID-19. Produced via immunoSEQ multiplex PCR; TCRdb's table is partial and in-frame only. Here the sample spans about 480,000 clones, roughly nine tenths being singletons. Specimen: peripheral blood. The receptors come from a man aged 18 to 35 with COVID-19, enrolled during active disease. Each CDR3 is given with its conserved first and last residue. A D gene is named only where the DNA matches it firmly. Size values are once, few and many counts, or a class for expanded clones, and some rows have none.

clone_size j_call d_call v_call cdr3_nt cdr3_aa
. TRBJ1-6 TRBD1 TRBV19 TGTGCCAGTAGCTTGACAGGGAACTATAATTCACCCCTCCACTTT CASSLTGNYNSPLHF
. TRBJ2-1 TRBD2 TRBV9 TGTGCCAGCAGCCTTAGCGGGAGTTACAATGAGCAGTTCTTC CASSLSGSYNEQFF
once TRBJ2-7 TRBD1 TRBV18 TGTGCCAGCTCGAGGGACAGGGAAGCCTACGAGCAGTACTTC CASSRDREAYEQYF
. TRBJ2-6 . TRBV4-1 TGCGCCAGCAGCCAGTTGGCGACAGGCCACTCTGGGGCCAACGTCCTGACTTTC CASSQLATGHSGANVLTF
. TRBJ1-1 . TRBV7-8 TGTGCCAGCAGCTTAGCTATGACAGGAGAGGCTTTCTTT CASSLAMTGEAFF
few TRBJ1-1 . TRBV10-1 TGCGCCAGCAGAGTGACGGGGAGGAACACTGAAGCTTTCTTT CASRVTGRNTEAFF
. TRBJ2-5 TRBD1 TRBV7-9 TGTGCCAGCAGCCGTCCGGGACAGGGAGGTCAAGAGACCCAGTACTTC CASSRPGQGGQETQYF
. TRBJ1-1 TRBD1 TRBV5-6 TGTGCCAGCAGTCGGAACAGGGGCCGAGGGACTGAAGCTTTCTTT CASSRNRGRGTEAFF
. TRBJ2-3 . TRBV19 TGTGCCAGTAGTGGACTGGTGGGGGCTGCAGATACGCAGTATTTT CASSGLVGAADTQYF
. TRBJ1-1 . TRBV30 TGTGCCTGGGGCGGGAGGAACACTGAAGCTTTCTTT CAWGGRNTEAFF
. TRBJ2-7 . TRBV7-9 TGTGCCAGCAGCTTAGTGGGACACCTCTACGAGCAGTACTTC CASSLVGHLYEQYF
. TRBJ2-3 . TRBV2 TGTGCCAGCAACGGCGGGGTCACAGATACGCAGTATTTT CASNGGVTDTQYF
. TRBJ2-7 . TRBV18 TGTGCCAGCTCACCCATCCATAACCCGGGTGAGCAGTACTTC CASSPIHNPGEQYF
. TRBJ2-7 . TRBV5-6 TGTGCCAGCAGCTTTCAGGGCTACGAGCAGTACTTC CASSFQGYEQYF
few TRBJ1-2 TRBD1 TRBV6-5 TGTGCCAGCAGTCCCGGGACAGGGAACTATGGCTACACCTTC CASSPGTGNYGYTF
. TRBJ1-6 . TRBV6-5 TGTGCCAGCAGTTACTCGGGGAGTTCACCCCTCCACTTT CASSYSGSSPLHF
. TRBJ1-2 . TRBV6-5 TGTGCCAGCAGTTCAAGGGGTGGCTATGGCTACACCTTC CASSSRGGYGYTF
. TRBJ1-1 . TRBV19 TGTGCCAGTACGGTGCGGGGGGGTAAAAACACTGAAGCTTTCTTT CASTVRGGKNTEAFF
. TRBJ1-6 TRBD1 TRBV5-4 TGTGCCAGCAGCTTGCAGGGGGATAATTCACCCCTCCACTTT CASSLQGDNSPLHF
. TRBJ2-7 TRBD2 TRBV6-1 TGTGCCAGCAGTGTTGGGGGGGATCACTACGAGCAGTACTTC CASSVGGDHYEQYF
. TRBJ2-7 . TRBV12-3/TRBV12-4 TGTGCCAGCAGAGGGGCTCTTTCTCCCGAGGACTTC CASRGALSPEDF
. TRBJ2-5 . TRBV24-1 TGTGCCACCAGTGACGAGCGGGTTGCAGAGACCCAGTACTTC CATSDERVAETQYF
. TRBJ2-3 . TRBV21-1 TGTGCCAGCAATCCGGCGTCGGGGGAGGGTAGACCGCAGTATTTT CASNPASGEGRPQYF
. TRBJ2-3 TRBD2 TRBV5-1 TGCGCCAGCAGCTTATCCGGGACTAGCGGAAGTGGTTTTACAGATACGCAGTATTTT CASSLSGTSGSGFTDTQYF